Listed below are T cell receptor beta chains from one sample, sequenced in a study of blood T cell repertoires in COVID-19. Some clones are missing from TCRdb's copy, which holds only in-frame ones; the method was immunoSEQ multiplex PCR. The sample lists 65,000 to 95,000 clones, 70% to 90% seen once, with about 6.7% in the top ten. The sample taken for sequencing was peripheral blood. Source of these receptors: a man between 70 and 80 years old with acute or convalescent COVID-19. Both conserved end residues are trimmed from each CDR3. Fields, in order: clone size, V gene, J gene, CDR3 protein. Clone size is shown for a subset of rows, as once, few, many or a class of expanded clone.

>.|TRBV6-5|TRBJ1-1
ASSPITTGYSEAF
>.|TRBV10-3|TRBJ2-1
ATVASGTSGQSSYNEQF
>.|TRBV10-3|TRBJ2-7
AISPTKYRDTYEQY
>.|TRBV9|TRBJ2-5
ASSVVSGGGQETQY
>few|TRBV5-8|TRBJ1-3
ASRLRGSSGNTIY
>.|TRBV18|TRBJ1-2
ASSPFNRGSDGYT
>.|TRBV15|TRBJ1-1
ATSRGLRSGWDTEAF
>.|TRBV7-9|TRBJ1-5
ASSPAGGEQPQH
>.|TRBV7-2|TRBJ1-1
ASKNRVSRDTEAF
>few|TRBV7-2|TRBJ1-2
ASSSPPRRGYT
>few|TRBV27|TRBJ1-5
ASPDSSNQPQH
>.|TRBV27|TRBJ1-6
ASRTGISVSPLH
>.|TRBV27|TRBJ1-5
ASRTPDQGGGQPQH
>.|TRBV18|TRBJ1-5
ASSPGTGRNQPQH
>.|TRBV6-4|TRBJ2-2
ASSVGTGENTGELF
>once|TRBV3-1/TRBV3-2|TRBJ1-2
ASSPLTGTGYGYT
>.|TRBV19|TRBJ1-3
ASSVTYSGNTIY
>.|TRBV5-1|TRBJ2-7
ASSLTSGSYEQY
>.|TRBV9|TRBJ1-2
ASSVAIGGNYGYT
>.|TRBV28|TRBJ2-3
ASSLPLGRAGDTQY
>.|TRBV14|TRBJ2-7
ASSQRRPLIGRAPYGPGEQY
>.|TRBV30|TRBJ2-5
AWSGGIQETQY
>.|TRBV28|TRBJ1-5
ASSFQVVSGNQPQH
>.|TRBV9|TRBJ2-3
ASSVGEGRTDTQY
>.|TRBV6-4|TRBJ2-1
ASSPTGLARPGGQF
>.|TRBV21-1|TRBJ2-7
ASSKNLVADEQY
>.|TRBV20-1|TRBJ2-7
SASDALLTEREY
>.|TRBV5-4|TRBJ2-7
ASSSDGGSYEQY
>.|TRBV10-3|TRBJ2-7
AISDSTSQDYRQEQY
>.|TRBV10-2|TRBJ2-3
ASTQDRGNPDTQY
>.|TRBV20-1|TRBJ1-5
SASDGNQPQH
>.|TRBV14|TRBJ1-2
ASSQAPQGSGYT
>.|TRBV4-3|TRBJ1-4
ASSQDWGTGWGKLF
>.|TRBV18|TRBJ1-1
ASSPPSTRGGTTEAF
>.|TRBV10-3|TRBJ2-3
ASGGSPDTQY
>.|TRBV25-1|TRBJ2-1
ASSQPTGTGGGEQF
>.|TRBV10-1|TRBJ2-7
ASSRGNEQY
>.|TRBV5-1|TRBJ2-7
ASRWGQPGADEQY
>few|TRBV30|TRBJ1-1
AWSGGRGLNTEAF
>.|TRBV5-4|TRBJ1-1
ASSLGRPGNTEAF
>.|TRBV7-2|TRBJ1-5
ASSLVGGNQPQH
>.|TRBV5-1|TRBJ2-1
ASSPGGQQGIGEQF
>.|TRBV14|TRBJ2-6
ASSQTGGGANVLT
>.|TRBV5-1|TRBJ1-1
ASRFGQGTEAF
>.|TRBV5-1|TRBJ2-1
ASSLDADNEQF
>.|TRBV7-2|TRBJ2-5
ASSFGGTSGGAETQY
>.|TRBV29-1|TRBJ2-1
SVGGRVGNEQF
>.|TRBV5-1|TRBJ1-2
ASSLRVGTGNGYT
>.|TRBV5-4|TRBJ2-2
ASNLRQDGPAGELF
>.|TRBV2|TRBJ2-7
ASRRTGSHEQY
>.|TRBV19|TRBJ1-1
ASSMRDRNTEAF
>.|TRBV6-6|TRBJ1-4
ASSRPGGEKLF
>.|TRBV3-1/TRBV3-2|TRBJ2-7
ASSQTTSGEKEY
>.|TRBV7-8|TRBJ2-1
ASSLAQGFNEQF
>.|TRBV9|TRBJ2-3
ASSARGGTDTQY
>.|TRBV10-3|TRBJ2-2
AILERGTKANTGELF
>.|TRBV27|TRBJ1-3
ASRSQGNTIY
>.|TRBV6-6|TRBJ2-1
ASSRPLGSAAAEQF
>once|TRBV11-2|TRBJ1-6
ASSLLFGGSSYNSPLH